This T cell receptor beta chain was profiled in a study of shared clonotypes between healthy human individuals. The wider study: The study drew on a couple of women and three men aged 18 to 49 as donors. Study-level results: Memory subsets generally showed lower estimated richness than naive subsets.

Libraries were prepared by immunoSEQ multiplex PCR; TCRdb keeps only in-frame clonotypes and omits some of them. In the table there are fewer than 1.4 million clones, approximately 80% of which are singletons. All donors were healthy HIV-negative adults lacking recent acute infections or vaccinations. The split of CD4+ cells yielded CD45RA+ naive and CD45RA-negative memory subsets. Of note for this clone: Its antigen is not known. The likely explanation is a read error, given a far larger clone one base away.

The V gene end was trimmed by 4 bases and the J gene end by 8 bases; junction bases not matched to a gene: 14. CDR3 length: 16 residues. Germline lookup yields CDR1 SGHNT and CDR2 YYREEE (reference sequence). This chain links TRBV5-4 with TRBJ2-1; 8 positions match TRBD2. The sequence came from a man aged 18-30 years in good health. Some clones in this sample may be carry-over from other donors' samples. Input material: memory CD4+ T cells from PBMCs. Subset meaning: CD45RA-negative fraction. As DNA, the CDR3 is TGTGCCAGCAGCCCCGCGGGTCGGGCAGCGGGAGATGAGCAGTTCTTC. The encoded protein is CASSPAGRAAGDEQFF.